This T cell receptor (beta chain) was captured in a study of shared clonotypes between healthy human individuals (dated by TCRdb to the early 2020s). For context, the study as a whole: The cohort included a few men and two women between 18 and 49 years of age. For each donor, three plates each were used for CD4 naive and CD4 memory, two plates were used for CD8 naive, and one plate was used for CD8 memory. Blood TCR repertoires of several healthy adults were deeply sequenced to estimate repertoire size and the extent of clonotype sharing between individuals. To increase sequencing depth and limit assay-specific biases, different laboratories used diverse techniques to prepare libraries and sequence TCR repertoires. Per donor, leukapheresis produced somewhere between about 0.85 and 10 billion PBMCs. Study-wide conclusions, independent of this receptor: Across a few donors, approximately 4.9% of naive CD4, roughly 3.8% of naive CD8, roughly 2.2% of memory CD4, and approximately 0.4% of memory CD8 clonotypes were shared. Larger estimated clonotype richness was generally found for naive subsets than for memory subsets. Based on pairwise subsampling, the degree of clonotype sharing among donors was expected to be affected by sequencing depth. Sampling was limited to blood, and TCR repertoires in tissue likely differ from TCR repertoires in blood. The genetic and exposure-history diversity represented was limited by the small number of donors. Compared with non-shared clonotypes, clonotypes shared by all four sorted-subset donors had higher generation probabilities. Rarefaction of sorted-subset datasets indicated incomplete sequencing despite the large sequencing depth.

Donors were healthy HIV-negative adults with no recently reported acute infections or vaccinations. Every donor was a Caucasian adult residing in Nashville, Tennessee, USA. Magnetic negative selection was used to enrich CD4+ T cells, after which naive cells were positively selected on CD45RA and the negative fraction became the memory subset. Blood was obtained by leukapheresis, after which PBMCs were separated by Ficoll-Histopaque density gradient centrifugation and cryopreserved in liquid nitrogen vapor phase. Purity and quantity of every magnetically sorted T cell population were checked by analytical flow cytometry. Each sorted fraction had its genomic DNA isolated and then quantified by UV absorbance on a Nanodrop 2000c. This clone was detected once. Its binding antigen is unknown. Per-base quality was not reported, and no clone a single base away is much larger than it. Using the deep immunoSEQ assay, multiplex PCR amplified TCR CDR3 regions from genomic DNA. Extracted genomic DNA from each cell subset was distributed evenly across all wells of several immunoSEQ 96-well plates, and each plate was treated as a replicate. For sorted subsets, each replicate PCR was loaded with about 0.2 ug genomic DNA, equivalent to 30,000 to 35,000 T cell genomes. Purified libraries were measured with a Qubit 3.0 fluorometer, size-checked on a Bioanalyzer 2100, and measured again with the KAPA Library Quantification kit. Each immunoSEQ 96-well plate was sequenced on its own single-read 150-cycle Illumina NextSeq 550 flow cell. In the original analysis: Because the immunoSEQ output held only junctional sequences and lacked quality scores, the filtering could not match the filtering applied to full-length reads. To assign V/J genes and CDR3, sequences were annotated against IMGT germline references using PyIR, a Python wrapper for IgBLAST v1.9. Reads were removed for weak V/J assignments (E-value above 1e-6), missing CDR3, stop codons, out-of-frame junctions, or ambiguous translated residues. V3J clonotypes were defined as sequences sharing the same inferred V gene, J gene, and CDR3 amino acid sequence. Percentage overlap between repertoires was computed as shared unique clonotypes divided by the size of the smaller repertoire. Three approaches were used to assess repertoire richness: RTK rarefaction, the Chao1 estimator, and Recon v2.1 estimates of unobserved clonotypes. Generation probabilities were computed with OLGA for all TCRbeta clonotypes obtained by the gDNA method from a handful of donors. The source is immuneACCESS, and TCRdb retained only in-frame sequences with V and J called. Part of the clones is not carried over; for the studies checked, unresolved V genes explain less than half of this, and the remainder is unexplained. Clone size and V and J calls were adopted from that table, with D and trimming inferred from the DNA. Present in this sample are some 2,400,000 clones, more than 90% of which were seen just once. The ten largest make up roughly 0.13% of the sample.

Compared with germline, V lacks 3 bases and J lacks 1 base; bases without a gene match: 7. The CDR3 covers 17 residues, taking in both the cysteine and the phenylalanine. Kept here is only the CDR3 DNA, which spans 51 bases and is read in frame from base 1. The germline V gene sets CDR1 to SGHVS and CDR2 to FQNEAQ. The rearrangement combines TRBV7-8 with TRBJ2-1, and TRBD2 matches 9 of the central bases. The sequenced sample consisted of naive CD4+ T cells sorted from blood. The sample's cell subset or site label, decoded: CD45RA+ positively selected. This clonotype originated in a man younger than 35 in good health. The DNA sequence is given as TGTGCCAGCAGCTTCGGGACTAGCTCCATGTCCTACAATGAGCAGTTCTTC. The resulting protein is CASSFGTSSMSYNEQFF.